This is a list of T cell receptor beta chains from one sample in a study of T cells in Graves' hyperthyroidism and ophthalmopathy. One entry per CDR3 protein results from TCRdb running MiXCR on the multiplex PCR reads. There are 700,000 to 950,000 distinct CDR3 sequences in the sample; over 35% occur only once, and approximately 31% lies in the top ten. The sequenced sample was blood. The receptors originated from a woman between 40 and 50 years old with Graves' hyperthyroidism. CDR3s include the opening cysteine and the closing phenylalanine or tryptophan.

TRBV29-1,CSVRGDWYGYTF
TRBV15,CATSRDLARAEGELFF
TRBV7-9,CASSLFRSNTGELFF
TRBV5-5,CASSFWDSSGNTIYF
TRBV20-1,CSASGGAGRVETQYF
TRBV5-1,CASRREYTEAFF
TRBV20-1,CSAPSRKCEKLFF
TRBV6-6,CASGATGQKMNTEAFF
TRBV9,CASSHPGLAGPGELFF
TRBV7-8,CASSLTGRDYEQYF
TRBV2,CASSLRPGYGYTF
TRBV2,CASSDEAGGSLSLGNQPQHF
TRBV6-6,CASSGHGFLPGANVLTF
TRBV19,CASSPGTLNSPLHF
TRBV14,CASSQAFSVRAEAFF
TRBV7-2,CASSSTRDRGYGYTF
TRBV10-3,CASSSPQVSGANVLTF
TRBV20-1,CSAGQGARTQHF
TRBV29-1,CSVDRGQLETQHF
TRBV20-1,CSARDRHSYEQYF
TRBV10-3,CAISDRDEQYF
TRBV7-2,CASSSVSSTLGGYTF
TRBV6-1,CASSEISGELFF
TRBV7-2,CAWSPQGTENSPLHF
TRBV7-9,CASSQDRETDTQYF
TRBV2,CASSPDGGRDSPLHF
TRBV7-8,CASSLGGTAYQPQHF
TRBV10-2,CASSPLDSMSTEAFF
TRBV6-1,CASSSPTGEGYTF
TRBV10-3,CAITGGEDQPQHF
TRBV29-1,CSVEIRDRGYGYTF
TRBV2,CASLYAGEKGYIQYF
TRBV10-3,CAITNGQGEQYF
TRBV2,CASSEGGASRAYGYTF
TRBV7-4,CASSVNHGDSEAFF
TRBV6-1,CASRNGGGNYGYTF
TRBV2,CASSFSGLGVGKPQHF
TRBV10-3,CASSESLAGGVELFF
TRBV10-1,CASSEEGTTDEQYF
TRBV12-3/TRBV12-4,CASSFRINQPQHF
TRBV12-3/TRBV12-4,CASSSRSREQYF
TRBV10-3,CAISESADRDGELFF
TRBV7-2,CASSLYRATYEQYF
TRBV29-1,CSVVVAGSEAFF
TRBV7-9,CASDTGSYGYTF
TRBV6-1,CASTPSGVEGYTF
TRBV20-1,CSYYLQETQYF
TRBV29-1,CSVYPPGGADTQYF
TRBV9,CASSVGTSGLQETQYF
TRBV10-3,CAISYAHGKETQYF
TRBV6-6,CASGRDRFNTEVFF
TRBV9,CASSVGSGSYGYTF
TRBV10-3,CAISQGTIQPQHF
TRBV7-9,CASSLPGTKSTEAFF
TRBV12-3/TRBV12-4,CASSLGLAGVGEQYF
TRBV19,CASRLGPINEKLFF
TRBV7-6,CASSWRAGQPQHF